The 21 T cell receptor beta chains listed next were all sequenced from one sample in a study of HIV-infected patients and healthy controls. cDNA was made from about 500 ng RNA using alpha and beta constant primers. Separate chain-specific third strand synthesis with multiplexing indices produced the alpha and beta libraries. MiXCR was run by TCRdb on the 5' RACE reads, yielding one entry per CDR3 protein. The data contain fewer than 20,000 distinct CDR3 sequences, approximately 9% of them seen just once; the ten biggest clones take up approximately 7.1%. Whole blood was used without fractionation, so all unsorted peripheral T cells were included. The specimen sequenced was blood. The receptors come from an adult in good health.

This clonotype is medium-sized. The chain joins TRBV28 to TRBJ2-1; 8 bases are a match to TRBD2. CDR1 is MDHEN and CDR2 is SYDVKM in the germline V gene. CDR3 length equals 16 residues. The junction had 13 bases not matched to a gene; V was cut back by 6 bases and J by 6 bases. The CDR3 sequence: CASSGRGGAGGNEQFF. The CDR3 DNA is TGTGCCAGCAGCGGCAGGGGCGGTGCGGGAGGCAATGAGCAGTTCTTC. Combining the CDR3 with reference TRBV28 and TRBJ2-1 gives the whole variable domain DVKVTQSSRYLVKRTGEKVFLECVQDMDHENMFWYRQDPGLGLRLIYFSYDVKMKEKGDIPEGYSVSREKKERFSLILESASTNQTSMYLCASSGRGGAGGNEQFFGPGTRLTVL.

This clonotype was seen a few times. V and J are TRBV7-9 and TRBJ1-6; D ambiguous. From germline, CDR1 is SEHNR and CDR2 FQNEAQ (reference sequence). This CDR3 is 15 amino acids long. Trimming took 5 bases from V and 4 from J, leaving 12 bases between them. The CDR3 loop is CASSQAQIYNSPLHF. In nucleotides, the CDR3 is TGTGCCAGCAGCCAAGCGCAGATTTATAATTCACCCCTCCACTTT.

This clonotype was found many times. The chain has TRBV29-1 and TRBJ2-1; D is possibly TRBD1 (7 bases). Trimming took off 5 bases at V and 9 bases at J, with 14 bases between the two ends. Germline CDR1 is SQVTM and CDR2 is ANQGSEA. This CDR3 contains 12 residues. The CDR3 DNA sequence: TGCAGCGTTAAACTGGAGGGGGCTGAGCAGTTCTTC. It yields the protein CSVKLEGAEQFF.

This clonotype was detected ten times or more. This sequence joins TRBV10-3 and TRBJ1-1; tentative D call: TRBD1 (6 bases). The V end lost 7 bases, the J end lost 1 base, and 10 bases lay between the germline ends. The length of the CDR3 is 13 residues. The germline V gene has CDR1 ENHRY and CDR2 SYGVKD. CDR3: CAINAGENTEAFF. The CDR3 region has the DNA TGTGCCATCAATGCAGGGGAGAACACTGAAGCTTTCTTT.

There are many counts of this clonotype. The CDR3 region has the DNA TGTGCCAGCAGTGAACCGGCGACCGATTCGAACTATGGCTACACCTTC. It specifies CASSEPATDSNYGYTF. J is TRBJ1-2 and V is TRBV2; D gene ambiguous. The ends were cut back, 2 bases at V and 2 bases at J, with 15 bases in the middle. Per the germline V gene, CDR1 is SNHLY and CDR2 is FYNNEI. CDR3 length equals 16 residues.

This clonotype is categorized as medium-sized. The chain carries TRBV20-1 and TRBJ2-2; D uncertain. CDR3 length: 11 residues. In germline, CDR1 is DFQATT, CDR2 SNEGSKA (reference sequence). Trimming took 5 bases from V and 5 from J, leaving 6 bases between them. The CDR3: CSASPTGELFF. CDR3 DNA: TGCAGTGCTTCACCAACCGGGGAGCTGTTTTTT.

This chain connects TRBV30 to TRBJ2-7; 8 bases map to TRBD1. This CDR3 is built from 11 residues. Germline lookup yields CDR1 GTSNPN and CDR2 SVGIG (reference sequence). The trim removed 4 bases at V and 7 bases at J, leaving 3 bases unmatched. The CDR3 sequence is CAWTTGVEQYF. The CDR3 bases are TGTGCCTGGACGACAGGGGTAGAGCAGTACTTC.

The CDR3 DNA is TGTGCCAGTGGGGTTGGCGGGGAGCTGTTTTTT. Its translation is CASGVGGELFF. The chain links TRBV27 to TRBJ2-2; D gene ambiguous. Germline V gene data show CDR1 as MNHEY and CDR2 as SMNVEV (reference sequence). CDR3 length: 11 residues. Trimming shortened V by 9 bases and J by 7 bases, and 9 bases separated the two germline ends.

This clonotype was detected ten times or more. The chain uses TRBV5-6 and TRBJ2-5, with D uncertain. Trimming shortened V by 2 bases and J by 5 bases, and 13 bases separated the two germline ends. The V gene's germline CDR1 is SGHDT and CDR2 YYEEEE. The CDR3 runs to 14 residues. The chain's CDR3 is CASSLRAGRETQYF. The CDR3, as DNA: TGTGCCAGCAGCTTAAGGGCAGGACGCGAGACCCAGTACTTC.

This clonotype was seen many times. V gene TRBV3-1 combines with J gene TRBJ2-1; 7 bases are a match to TRBD1. CDR3 length: 16 residues. V shed 6 bases and J 3 bases; nucleotides not matched to a gene: 11. CDR1 and CDR2 from the germline V gene are LGHDT and YNNKEL (reference sequence). Here the CDR3 reads CASSPLGTGVYNEQFF. In nucleotides, the CDR3 is TGTGCCAGCAGTCCACTCGGAACAGGGGTCTACAATGAGCAGTTCTTC.

By sample share, this clonotype is medium-sized. V gene TRBV4-2 combines with J gene TRBJ2-2, with 10 bases fitting TRBD2. The germline V gene encodes CDR1 LGHNA and CDR2 YNFKEQ. V lost 0 bases and J lost 7; bases outside the gene matches: 8. CDR3 length equals 17 residues. The CDR3 DNA sequence: TGTGCCAGCAGCCAAGAGACCAGCGGGAGGGGGGTCGGGGAGCTGTTTTTT. Translation gives CASSQETSGRGVGELFF.

This clonotype was seen only a few times. The chain uses TRBV7-2 and TRBJ2-7, with 8 bases identical to TRBD1. J lost 0 bases, V lost 4 bases, and 8 bases had no gene match. The CDR3 has 16 amino acids. Germline-derived CDR1 and CDR2 are SGHTA and FQGNSA. The CDR3 sequence: CASSSRAGQGSYEQYF. CDR3 DNA: TGTGCCAGCAGCTCGAGAGCCGGACAGGGCTCCTACGAGCAGTACTTC.

In its sample, this clonotype was seen many times. V gene TRBV5-6 combines with J gene TRBJ2-1; the D call may be TRBD1 or TRBD2 (5 bases each). Germline V gene sequence: CDR1 SGHDT, CDR2 YYEEEE. V was clipped by 4 bases and J by 1 base, with 18 bases between them. The CDR3 covers 17 residues. The CDR3 region is CASSLDSGGRSYNEQFF. The CDR3 DNA follows: TGTGCCAGCAGCCTTGACAGTGGGGGTAGGTCCTACAATGAGCAGTTCTTC. Full variable domain (rest looked up from reference TRBV5-6 and TRBJ2-1): DAGVTQSPTHLIKTRGQQVTLRCSPKSGHDTVSWYQQALGQGPQFIFQYYEEEERQRGNFPDRFSGHQFPNYSSELNVNALLLGDSALYLCASSLDSGGRSYNEQFFGPGTRLTVL.

This clonotype appeared many times. The V and J genes are TRBV6-1 and TRBJ2-3; D possibly corresponds to TRBD2 (5 bases). There are 15 residues in the CDR3. Trimming shortened V by 5 bases and J by 4 bases, and 16 bases separated the two germline ends. From germline, CDR1 is MNHNS and CDR2 SASEGT. CDR3 sequence (DNA): TGTGCCAGCAGTCCCGTAGGGAGCAGCGCAGATACGCAGTATTTT. It specifies CASSPVGSSADTQYF.

This clonotype has a count of ten or more. This chain joins TRBV13 and TRBJ2-3, with D possibly being TRBD1 or TRBD2 (5 bases each). The CDR3 length is 16 residues. Trimming took 5 bases from V and 2 from J, leaving 17 bases between them. Germline values: CDR1 PRHDT, CDR2 FYEKMQ (reference sequence). The CDR3 protein is CASSPRAEGNTDTQYF. In nucleotides, the CDR3 is TGTGCCAGCAGCCCTAGGGCAGAGGGGAACACAGATACGCAGTATTTT.

This clonotype occurred many times. The chain links TRBV20-1 to TRBJ1-2, with D possibly TRBD1 on 6 matching bases. The CDR3 is made up of 14 amino acids. V was pared by 6 bases and J by 4 bases, with 18 bases between. Looked up from germline, CDR1 is DFQATT and CDR2 is SNEGSKA (reference sequence). The CDR3 sequence is CSASIDRRPYGYTF. CDR3 DNA sequence: TGCAGTGCCTCCATCGACAGGAGACCCTATGGCTACACCTTC.

This clonotype came up many times. The chain links TRBV15 to TRBJ2-1; D gene unclear. V shed 1 base and J shed 6 bases, with 13 bases lying between them. Germline CDR1 and CDR2: LNHNV and YYDKDF (reference sequence). The CDR3 spans 15 residues. CDR3 sequence: CATSRGANSPNEQFF. The CDR3 bases are TGTGCCACCAGCAGAGGAGCTAATAGTCCCAATGAGCAGTTCTTC.

Only a few counts were recorded for this clonotype. V usage is TRBV7-6 and J usage is TRBJ2-7, with 9 bases matching TRBD1. Unmatched junction bases numbered 2, after V lost 3 bases and J lost 5 bases. The CDR3 covers 13 residues. Germline CDR1 SGHVS, CDR2 FNYEAQ. The CDR3 protein is CASSLGQGNEQYF. The CDR3 region has the DNA TGTGCCAGCAGCTTGGGACAGGGAAACGAGCAGTACTTC. The complete variable domain, with remaining parts taken from reference TRBV7-6 and TRBJ2-7, reads GAGVSQSPRYKVTKRGQDVALRCDPISGHVSLYWYRQALGQGPEFLTYFNYEAQQDKSGLPNDRFSAERPEGSISTLTIQRTEQRDSAMYRCASSLGQGNEQYFGPGTRLTVT.

This clonotype occurred many times. The chain is built from TRBV2 and TRBJ2-2; no definite D call. V lost 2 bases and J lost 3, with 4 bases in between. The CDR3 has 13 amino acids. The germline CDR1 and CDR2 sequences are SNHLY and FYNNEI. CDR3 sequence: CASSERYTGELFF. CDR3 coding DNA: TGTGCCAGCAGTGAACGGTACACCGGGGAGCTGTTTTTT.

The chain links TRBV6-4 to TRBJ2-1, with D possibly TRBD1 on 6 matching bases. The CDR3 totals 13 residues. Germline assignment: CDR1 MRHNA and CDR2 SNTAGT. The germline V and J ends were trimmed by 6 bases and 8 bases, with 14 bases remaining between them. DNA for the CDR3: TGTGCCAGCAGGGCCCTCAGGGGAGATGAGCAGTTCTTC. Its protein product is CASRALRGDEQFF.

In its sample, this clonotype was seen many times. The chain uses TRBV5-1 and TRBJ2-1; TRBD2 matches 12 bases. This CDR3 is 15 amino acids long. Germline V CDR1 and CDR2: SGHRS, YFSETQ. Trimming cost V 5 bases and J 9 bases; bases outside gene matches: 9. DNA of the CDR3: TGCGCCAGCAGTACGACTAGCGGGAGTTTCAGTGAGCAGTTCTTC. This translates into CASSTTSGSFSEQFF. Based on the CDR3 plus reference TRBV5-1 and TRBJ2-1, the full variable domain is KAGVTQTPRYLIKTRGQQVTLSCSPISGHRSVSWYQQTPGQGLQFLFEYFSETQRNKGNFPGRFSGRQFSNSRSEMNVSTLELGDSALYLCASSTTSGSFSEQFFGPGTRLTVL.